This record concerns one T cell receptor (beta chain) sequence. This clonotype was seen ten or more times. No antigen is known for it. No per-base quality is available; no much larger clone lies one base away. The library was generated by 5' RACE. The sequencer was a NextSeq 500. In the TCR library protocol, unique molecular identifiers were attached to individual cDNA molecules to correct for PCR bias and sequencing error. Both TCR alpha and beta chains were sequenced, and tight co-correlation was observed between alpha and beta sequence abundances in each sample. Concerning the study's data processing: Decombinator V4 was used to annotate TCR sequences for V gene, J gene and CDR3. Expanded TCRs were defined as changing significantly between any two time points under a Poisson model with p below 0.0001. TCR abundances were normalised to the total number of TCRs sequenced in each sample and reported as counts per million. MAIT TCRs were defined by TRAV1-2 paired with TRAJ12, TRAJ20 or TRAJ33, and iNKT TCRs by TRAV10 paired with TRAJ18. VDJdb, accessed on 1 November 2021, was searched for TCRs annotated for CMV, EBV and SARS-CoV-2, and TCRs annotated for more than one antigen were excluded. TCRdb cleaned the public reads at Q25 with fastp, built clones with MiXCR and kept in-frame beta chains. Each entry merges the rows of one CDR3 protein and shows their most common DNA and genes. These V and J calls are TCRdb output, not the study's own analysis. The sample yields about 67,000 distinct CDR3 sequences; less than 12% were counted once. The biggest ten clones account for 15% of the sample.

The study was a case-control design nested within a healthcare worker cohort in London, UK, with weekly nasopharyngeal swab PCR tests and blood sampling. Healthcare workers were enrolled in the week of the UK lockdown, from 23 to 31 March 2020, and were followed every week for up to roughly 16 weeks. The germline V gene yields MNHEY for CDR1 and SVGAGI for CDR2. Including cysteine and phenylalanine, the CDR3 has 15 amino acids. CDR3 DNA is the only sequence kept; it has 45 bases, read in frame from the first base. V is pared back by 3 bases and J by 2 bases, with 12 bases lying between the germline termini. This record comes from a study of early T cells in non-severe SARS-CoV-2 infection (dated by TCRdb to the early 2020s). Describing the broader study: TCR sequencing used bulk RNA from unsorted whole blood, so alpha and beta chains could not be paired. Broader findings and caveats from the paper: VDJdb matching was skewed toward anti-spike CD8 responses and likely underestimated virus-specific expansions by missing private and CD4 specificities.

This clonotype was sampled from an adult who was a healthcare worker with PCR-confirmed SARS-CoV-2 infection or an uninfected control (not recorded which). The input for sequencing was whole blood, taken at baseline. The chain couples TRBV6-5 to TRBJ2-3; the D match is possibly TRBD1 or TRBD2, with 5 bases aligned in each. CDR3 reads: CASSYRGVTTDTQYF. The nucleotide sequence is TGTGCCAGCAGTTATCGAGGGGTTACCACAGATACGCAGTATTTT.